This TCR beta chain was observed in a study of blood T cell repertoires in COVID-19. Study-wide background: The samples span acute and convalescent COVID-19 from the United States, Italy and Spain. Sources were T cells, B-cell-depleted T cells, or PBMCs; the material itself was cDNA or gDNA.

In the original analysis: Amplifying reference gene primers gave estimates of nucleated cell counts. Sequenced by immunoSEQ multiplex PCR; TCRdb stores in-frame clones only, minus some. V, J and clone size are taken as reported in that table, and D and trimming were inferred from the DNA itself. In the table there are 470,000 or so clones, over 75% of which are singletons. Trimming stripped 4 bases from V and 4 bases from J, with 8 bases between. CDR3 size: 11 residues. CDR1 is GTSNPN, CDR2 SVGIG, per germline (reference sequence). V and J are TRBV30 and TRBJ2-7, with D tentatively TRBD1 (5 bases). Sequencing was carried out using peripheral blood. This receptor was obtained from a human donor in a cohort sampled during active COVID-19. CDR3 coding DNA: TGTGCCTGGATGGGGCCGTACGAGCAGTACTTC. The encoded protein is CAWMGPYEQYF.